A single sample is the source of the 2 T cell receptor beta chains below, sequenced in a study of T cell changes during pregnancy in multiple sclerosis. Sequenced by immunoSEQ multiplex PCR; TCRdb stores in-frame clones only, minus some. The sample includes more than 55,000 clones, approximately 91% of them seen just once. The starting material was peripheral blood, obtained in the second trimester of pregnancy. Receptor source: a female donor with multiple sclerosis, enrolled in a pregnancy study.

The chain carries TRBV7-2 and TRBJ1-2; possible D gene TRBD1, 5 bases. V dropped 0 bases and J dropped 4 bases, with 9 bases sitting between them. Looked up from germline, CDR1 is SGHTA and CDR2 is FQGNSA. The CDR3 is 14 amino acids. The DNA of the CDR3 is TGTGCCAGCAGCTTAGCGCGGGGGAGCTATGGCTACACCTTC. Its translation is CASSLARGSYGYTF.

The chain links TRBV5-4 to TRBJ2-2, with 8 bases fitting TRBD2. The CDR3 is made up of 16 amino acids. The V gene end was trimmed by 5 bases and the J gene end by 6 bases; junction bases not matched to a gene: 12. Germline CDR1 reads SGHNT; CDR2 reads YYREEE (reference sequence). The CDR3 sequence: CASSVGFRGGAGELFF. Here the CDR3 DNA reads TGTGCCAGCAGTGTGGGGTTCCGGGGGGGTGCCGGGGAGCTGTTTTTT.